The 14 T cell receptor beta chains given below trace back to one sample, sequenced in a study of T-cell reconstitution after alpha-beta-depleted transplantation in children. The library targeted TCRbeta and was prepared with unique molecular identifiers. From the PCR reads, TCRdb called clonotypes with MiXCR, one entry per CDR3 protein. The data hold some 830,000 distinct CDR3 sequences, with about 16% observed a single time. The starting material was PBMCs, mostly from graft donor cells, obtained 360 days after TCRalphabeta/CD19-depleted stem cell transplant. These receptors were obtained from a male patient aged 10 to 17 who had a stem cell transplant for acute lymphoblastic leukemia, so the T cells may come from the graft donor.

This clonotype was seen only a few times. This sequence joins TRBV11-2 and TRBJ2-7, with unresolved D. Per germline, CDR1 SGHAT and CDR2 FQNNGV. V shed 3 bases and J shed 0 bases, with 12 bases lying between them. The CDR3 runs 15 residues. CDR3 DNA sequence: TGTGCCAGCAGCTTCCCGCGGTGGAGCTCCTACGAGCAGTACTTC. Translated, it gives CASSFPRWSSYEQYF.

This chain links TRBV7-9 with TRBJ2-7, with a possible D match to TRBD2 (6 bases). The CDR3 is 15 amino acids. The V end lost 7 bases, the J end lost 4 bases, and 20 bases lay between the germline ends. Germline V gene sequence: CDR1 SEHNR, CDR2 FQNEAQ (reference sequence). CDR3 nucleotide sequence: TGTGCCAGCAACGCCCCCTCGGGACTGACGTACGAGCAGTACTTC. Translation gives CASNAPSGLTYEQYF. Drawing the rest from reference TRBV7-9 and TRBJ2-7, the complete variable domain is DTGVSQNPRHKITKRGQNVTFRCDPISEHNRLYWYRQTLGQGPEFLTYFQNEAQLEKSRLLSDRFSAERPKGSFSTLEIQRTEQGDSAMYLCASNAPSGLTYEQYFGPGTRLTVT.

This clonotype was detected many times. The V and J genes are TRBV5-1 and TRBJ2-3; 7 bases agree with TRBD1. The germline CDR1 and CDR2 sequences are SGHRS and YFSETQ. The J segment lost 5 bases and the V segment lost 7 bases, leaving 13 bases of the junction unmatched. The length of the CDR3 is 15 residues. CDR3 amino acids: CASGPSTGIGDTQYF. Here the CDR3 DNA reads TGCGCCAGCGGACCATCGACAGGGATAGGAGATACGCAGTATTTT.

This clonotype was picked up many times. This chain's CDR3 is CSVEGLGGEQFF. CDR3 nucleotides: TGCAGCGTTGAGGGGCTCGGGGGAGAGCAGTTCTTC. The rearrangement uses TRBV29-1 and TRBJ2-1; TRBD2 might be the D (6 bases). The CDR3 is made up of 12 amino acids. Germline CDR1 and CDR2: SQVTM and ANQGSEA. V lost 3 bases and J lost 10, with 13 bases in between.

This clonotype has only a few counts. This chain joins TRBV20-1 and TRBJ2-7; 13 bases line up with TRBD2. J gave up 2 bases and V 5 bases, and 3 bases lay outside the gene matches. Germline-derived CDR1 and CDR2 are DFQATT and SNEGSKA (reference sequence). This CDR3 has 14 amino acids. For the CDR3, the DNA is TGCAGTGCTTCGACTAGCGGGAGGACCTACGAGCAGTACTTC. As protein: CSASTSGRTYEQYF.

This clonotype occurred a few times. V usage is TRBV5-1 and J usage is TRBJ2-1; D gene ambiguous. The CDR3 consists of 15 residues. Trimming shortened V by 4 bases and J by 6 bases, and 17 bases separated the two germline ends. Per germline, CDR1 SGHRS and CDR2 YFSETQ. The CDR3 region is CASSLANPRFNEQFF. The DNA of the CDR3 is TGCGCCAGCAGCCTTGCAAACCCCCGGTTCAATGAGCAGTTCTTC.

This clonotype was detected a few times. The chain employs TRBV5-1 and TRBJ2-6; 12 bases fit TRBD2. Trimming cost V 0 bases and J 5 bases; bases outside gene matches: 6. The CDR3 covers 18 residues. CDR1 and CDR2 from the germline V gene are SGHRS and YFSETQ. This CDR3 reads CASSLGLAGDNWANVLTF. CDR3 DNA: TGCGCCAGCAGCTTGGGACTAGCGGGGGATAACTGGGCCAACGTCCTGACTTTC. Full variable domain (rest looked up from reference TRBV5-1 and TRBJ2-6): KAGVTQTPRYLIKTRGQQVTLSCSPISGHRSVSWYQQTPGQGLQFLFEYFSETQRNKGNFPGRFSGRQFSNSRSEMNVSTLELGDSALYLCASSLGLAGDNWANVLTFGAGSRLTVL.

This clonotype was seen more than once but under ten times. The gene calls are TRBV16 and TRBJ2-7; 8 bases fit TRBD1. Trimming took 4 bases from V and 5 from J; bases not matched to a gene: 13. The germline V gene encodes CDR1 KGHSY and CDR2 FQNENV. The CDR3 is 16 residues long. CDR3 region: CASSPVGRTGYHEQYF. The CDR3 DNA reads TGTGCCAGCAGCCCCGTAGGAAGGACAGGGTACCACGAGCAGTACTTC.

The gene calls are TRBV5-1 and TRBJ2-2; no clear D. The CDR3 contains 16 residues. CDR1 is SGHRS, CDR2 YFSETQ, per germline. The germline V and J ends were trimmed by 4 bases and 0 bases, with 13 bases remaining between them. The CDR3 DNA follows: TGCGCCAGCAGCGGAAAGGGCCCTACGAACACCGGGGAGCTGTTTTTT. Its protein product is CASSGKGPTNTGELFF.

The rearrangement uses TRBV5-1 and TRBJ1-1; 10 bases align to TRBD1. Germline V gene lookup returns CDR1 SGHRS and CDR2 YFSETQ. Germline trimming cut 4 bases from V and 6 bases from J; bases unmatched to any gene: 15. This CDR3 is 17 amino acids long. The DNA of the CDR3 is TGCGCCAGCAGCGTGGGACAGGGGACGAAGGGAGCCCCTGAAGCTTTCTTT. Translated, it gives CASSVGQGTKGAPEAFF.

This clonotype was seen a few times. The chain employs TRBV25-1 and TRBJ2-2; TRBD2 might be the D (5 bases). V lost 2 bases and J 0 bases, leaving 7 bases between the germline ends. The V gene's germline CDR1 is MGHDK and CDR2 SYGVNS. The CDR3 runs to 15 residues. This CDR3 is CASSEVRANTGELFF. DNA for the CDR3: TGTGCCAGCAGTGAAGTGAGGGCGAACACCGGGGAGCTGTTTTTT.

The chain is built from TRBV10-3 and TRBJ2-5; D unresolved. The CDR3 runs 14 residues. V lost 3 bases to trimming and J lost 2 bases, with 10 bases between them. Germline CDR1 ENHRY, CDR2 SYGVKD. CDR3 residues: CAISERTEQETQYF. Here the CDR3 DNA reads TGTGCCATCAGTGAAAGAACAGAACAAGAGACCCAGTACTTC.

The rearrangement joins TRBV7-3 to TRBJ2-1; the D gene is possibly TRBD2 (6 bases). Germline values: CDR1 SGHTA, CDR2 FQGTGA. V lost 5 bases and J lost 8, with 22 bases in between. The CDR3 spans 16 residues. The CDR3 spells CASSQLEGAGTDEQFF. CDR3 coding DNA: TGTGCCAGCAGCCAACTCGAGGGCGCGGGGACGGATGAGCAGTTCTTC. Full variable domain (outside the CDR3, taken from reference TRBV7-3 and TRBJ2-1): GAGVSQTPSNKVTEKGKYVELRCDPISGHTALYWYRQSLGQGPEFLIYFQGTGAADDSGLPNDRFFAVRPEGSVSTLKIQRTERGDSAVYLCASSQLEGAGTDEQFFGPGTRLTVL.

The chain couples TRBV7-8 to TRBJ2-7; 9 bases are shared with TRBD1. The CDR3 extends over 14 amino acids. The V segment lost 5 bases and the J segment 5 bases; nucleotides outside the gene matches: 7. Germline values: CDR1 SGHVS, CDR2 FQNEAQ. DNA of the CDR3: TGTGCCAGCAGCGGGACAGGGAGGTGGCACGAGCAGTACTTC. Amino acids: CASSGTGRWHEQYF.